One and the same sample provided the 5 T cell receptor beta chains below, sequenced in a study of shared clonotypes between healthy human individuals. Some clones are missing from TCRdb's copy, which holds only in-frame ones; the method was immunoSEQ multiplex PCR. Altogether fewer than 1.4 million clones are present, 75% to 85% being singletons, with the ten largest covering around 0.61%. Specimen: memory CD4+ T cells from PBMCs. Described subset: CD45RA-negative fraction. The receptors originated from a man between 18 and 35 years old in good health. Some clones in this sample may be carry-over from other donors' samples.

This clone has just a few counts. This chain joins TRBV19 and TRBJ2-1, with 8 bases fitting TRBD1. Germline CDR1 reads LNHDA; CDR2 reads SQIVND (reference sequence). V lost 4 bases to trimming and J lost 6 bases; unmatched junction nucleotides: 11. This CDR3 contains 16 residues. The CDR3 protein is CASSTNGQGLGNEQFF. The CDR3 bases are TGTGCCAGTAGTACTAACGGACAGGGCTTGGGCAATGAGCAGTTCTTC.

The gene calls are TRBV7-6 and TRBJ2-7; the match to TRBD2 covers 14 bases. J lost 2 bases, V lost 1 base, and 10 bases had no gene match. Germline V gives CDR1 SGHVS, CDR2 FNYEAQ. This CDR3 comprises 19 residues. The CDR3 loop reads CASSLGRGLAGVSPYEQYF. Here the CDR3 DNA reads TGTGCCAGCAGCTTAGGGAGGGGACTAGCGGGAGTTAGCCCCTACGAGCAGTACTTC.

The DNA for the CDR3 is TGCGCCAGCAGCTTGAGGGGATCCGATGAAAAACTGTTTTTT. It encodes CASSLRGSDEKLFF. The chain couples TRBV5-1 to TRBJ1-4; tentatively, D is TRBD1 (5 bases). Germline V CDR1 and CDR2: SGHRS, YFSETQ. There are 14 residues in the CDR3. With 1 base removed from V and 6 bases from J, the gap between germline ends came to 10 bases.

This sequence joins TRBV11-3 and TRBJ2-3, with TRBD2 matching 7 bases. Unmatched junction bases numbered 6, after V lost 5 bases and J lost 4 bases. Germline values: CDR1 SGHNT, CDR2 YENEEA. The CDR3 has 14 residues. The CDR3 region is CASSLGGVPDTQYF. CDR3 sequence (DNA): TGTGCCAGCAGCCTGGGGGGGGTCCCAGATACGCAGTATTTT.

This clone has at least ten counts. The chain combines TRBV5-4 with TRBJ2-7; 9 positions agree with TRBD1. This CDR3 is built from 15 residues. Germline V gene sequence: CDR1 SGHNT, CDR2 YYREEE (reference sequence). The J segment lost 3 bases and the V segment lost 0 bases, leaving 4 bases of the junction unmatched. CDR3 coding DNA: TGTGCCAGCAGCTTGGGCGGGACAGGGTTCTACGAGCAGTACTTC. It translates to CASSLGGTGFYEQYF. Together with reference TRBV5-4 and TRBJ2-7, the CDR3 gives the full variable domain: ETGVTQSPTHLIKTRGQQVTLRCSSQSGHNTVSWYQQALGQGPQFIFQYYREEENGRGNFPPRFSGLQFPNYSSELNVNALELDDSALYLCASSLGGTGFYEQYFGPGTRLTVT.